These 21 T cell receptor beta chains were all obtained from the same sample, sequenced in a study of cytomegalovirus exposure and HLA in healthy donors. TCRdb keeps only in-frame clones here, not all; method: immunoSEQ multiplex PCR. Of roughly 50,000 clones in the sample, 93% were seen once. The sequencing input was PBMCs. These receptors all stem from a woman between 18 and 29 years old in good health and CMV-seropositive.

The gene calls are TRBV5-1 and TRBJ1-2, with 7 bases aligning to TRBD1. The junction had 3 bases not matched to a gene; V was cut back by 2 bases and J by 2 bases. This CDR3 region has 14 residues. In germline, CDR1 is SGHRS, CDR2 YFSETQ. The CDR3 reads CASSLPGQNYGYTF. The CDR3 DNA follows: TGCGCCAGCAGCTTACCGGGACAGAACTATGGCTACACCTTC. The full variable domain, rest sourced from reference TRBV5-1 and TRBJ1-2, is KAGVTQTPRYLIKTRGQQVTLSCSPISGHRSVSWYQQTPGQGLQFLFEYFSETQRNKGNFPGRFSGRQFSNSRSEMNVSTLELGDSALYLCASSLPGQNYGYTFGSGTRLTVV.

The chain is built from TRBV5-1 and TRBJ2-1; 8 bases are a match to TRBD1. Germline CDR1 SGHRS, CDR2 YFSETQ. V shed 3 bases and J 8 bases; nucleotides not matched to a gene: 4. This CDR3 has 13 residues. The CDR3 here is CASSSGGWDEQFF. CDR3 coding DNA: TGCGCCAGCAGCTCAGGGGGCTGGGATGAGCAGTTCTTC.

The genes are TRBV11-2 and TRBJ2-7; 7 nucleotides line up with TRBD1. CDR3 length equals 17 residues. V lost 7 bases, J lost 3 bases, and 18 bases stayed unmatched. CDR1 and CDR2 from the germline V gene are SGHAT and FQNNGV. This chain's CDR3 is CASTLIAGPRQGYEQYF. Here the CDR3 DNA reads TGTGCCAGCACCCTTATTGCCGGGCCCAGACAGGGCTACGAGCAGTACTTC. The full variable domain, in which reference TRBV11-2 and TRBJ2-7 provide the parts outside the CDR3, is EAGVAQSPRYKIIEKRQSVAFWCNPISGHATLYWYQQILGQGPKLLIQFQNNGVVDDSQLPKDRFSAERLKGVDSTLKIQPAKLEDSAVYLCASTLIAGPRQGYEQYFGPGTRLTVT.

This clone was detected only once. The chain carries TRBV27 and TRBJ2-1; 7 bases fit TRBD2. In germline, CDR1 is MNHEY, CDR2 SMNVEV (reference sequence). The V and J ends lost 2 bases and 3 bases, in that order; junction bases with no gene match: 10. This CDR3 has 17 amino acids. The CDR3 sequence is CASSLGGGFHFYNEQFF. As DNA, the CDR3 is TGTGCCAGCAGTTTAGGGGGGGGGTTCCACTTCTACAATGAGCAGTTCTTC.

The CDR3 is CASSYQTRYEQYF. In DNA, the CDR3 is TGTGCCAGCAGTTACCAGACACGTTACGAGCAGTACTTC. V is TRBV6-5 and J is TRBJ2-7, with unresolved D. Trimming took off 2 bases at V and 4 bases at J, with 9 bases between the two ends. CDR3 size: 13 residues. Germline V gene sequence: CDR1 MNHEY, CDR2 SVGAGI.

The chain carries TRBV10-3 and TRBJ2-5; D is possibly TRBD1 (6 bases). CDR1 ENHRY and CDR2 SYGVKD come from the germline V gene. The CDR3 covers 13 residues. V gave up 6 bases and J gave up 5 bases, with 13 bases separating them. The CDR3 reads CAIRQGRGETQYF. The DNA for the CDR3 is TGTGCCATCAGACAGGGAAGGGGGGAGACCCAGTACTTC.

J is TRBJ1-2 and V is TRBV6-4; 9 bases match TRBD1. V lost 6 bases to trimming and J lost 1 base; unmatched junction nucleotides: 3. Germline CDR1 is MRHNA and CDR2 is SNTAGT. The CDR3 loop spans 14 amino acids. The CDR3 coding sequence is TGTGCCAGCAGACAGGGGGCCGGTAACTATGGCTACACCTTC. Encoded protein: CASRQGAGNYGYTF.

The chain uses TRBV19 and TRBJ1-1, with 7 bases lining up with TRBD1. Trimming took 4 bases from V and 0 from J; bases not matched to a gene: 5. Germline V gene sequence: CDR1 LNHDA, CDR2 SQIVND (reference sequence). There are 15 residues in the CDR3. As DNA, the CDR3 is TGTGCCAGTAGTACTCGACAGGGCTTGAACACTGAAGCTTTCTTT. This encodes CASSTRQGLNTEAFF.

Only a few counts were recorded for this clone. V usage is TRBV4-1 and J usage is TRBJ1-2; no definite D call. The CDR3 is 12 amino acids. Germline V gene sequence: CDR1 MGHRA, CDR2 YSYEKL. V was pared by 4 bases and J by 8 bases, with 11 bases between. CDR3: CASSRGAGGYTF. As DNA, the CDR3 is TGCGCCAGCAGCCGGGGAGCGGGGGGCTACACCTTC.

This clone was picked up one time. The chain uses TRBV6-5 and TRBJ1-6, with D tentatively TRBD1 (6 bases). This CDR3 spans 15 amino acids. Looked up from germline, CDR1 is MNHEY and CDR2 is SVGAGI. V lost 7 bases and J lost 9, with 19 bases in between. The CDR3 DNA sequence: TGTGCCAGCACCAACGGCATAGGGGGTGGTTCACCCCTCCACTTT. It yields the protein CASTNGIGGGSPLHF.

The chain uses TRBV7-9 and TRBJ1-2; 7 positions agree with TRBD1. Germline loops: CDR1 SEHNR, CDR2 FQNEAQ (reference sequence). This CDR3 is built from 15 residues. V shed 5 bases, J shed 4 bases, and the junction held 10 bases outside the gene matches. The CDR3 bases are TGTGCCAGCAGCGCGGGACAGACCCTGACCTATGGCTACACCTTC. Translating gives CASSAGQTLTYGYTF.

J is TRBJ1-3 and V is TRBV21-1; TRBD1 is the table's D call and was not checked against the DNA. TRBV21-1 corresponds to a pseudogene. The CDR3 has 19 amino acids. The CDR3 bases are TGTGCCAGCAGCGAAGGACAGGGGGCCCTCACTTACTCTGGAAACACCATATATTTT. Its translation: CASSEGQGALTYSGNTIYF.

As regards this clone: In the same sample, other DNA sequences code for this CDR3. The rearrangement links TRBV5-5 to TRBJ2-3, with D perhaps TRBD1 (5 bases). The CDR3 loop spans 15 amino acids. The germline V and J ends were trimmed by 0 bases and 1 base, with 9 bases remaining between them. The germline gives CDR1 SGHKS, CDR2 YYEKEE (reference sequence). The CDR3 sequence: CASSLDRGRTDTQYF. In nucleotides, the CDR3 is TGTGCCAGCAGCTTGGATAGGGGTCGCACAGATACGCAGTATTTT.

This clone was picked up one time. The V and J genes are TRBV11-2 and TRBJ1-4; TRBD1 agrees at 7 bases. Trimming cost V 5 bases and J 7 bases; bases outside gene matches: 4. The CDR3 has 13 amino acids. Germline-derived CDR1 and CDR2 are SGHAT and FQNNGV. The CDR3 region is CASSPDRAEKLFF. CDR3 sequence (DNA): TGTGCCAGCAGCCCAGACAGGGCTGAAAAACTGTTTTTT. The full variable domain, in which reference TRBV11-2 and TRBJ1-4 provide the parts outside the CDR3, is EAGVAQSPRYKIIEKRQSVAFWCNPISGHATLYWYQQILGQGPKLLIQFQNNGVVDDSQLPKDRFSAERLKGVDSTLKIQPAKLEDSAVYLCASSPDRAEKLFFGSGTQLSVL.

J is TRBJ2-7 and V is TRBV4-1; tentatively, D is TRBD1 (5 bases). CDR1 is MGHRA and CDR2 is YSYEKL in the germline V gene. CDR3 size: 15 residues. The germline V and J ends were trimmed by 0 bases and 4 bases, with 13 bases remaining between them. The CDR3 DNA follows: TGCGCCAGCAGCCAAGATATTGCCAGGGAATACGAGCAGTACTTC. Translating it yields CASSQDIAREYEQYF.

The genes are TRBV4-1 and TRBJ2-3; 8 bases are a match to TRBD2. The CDR3 spans 17 residues. V shed 0 bases and J 2 bases; nucleotides not matched to a gene: 7. Germline V CDR1 and CDR2: MGHRA, YSYEKL. This chain's CDR3 is CASSQDLSSGYTDTQYF. DNA for the CDR3: TGCGCCAGCAGCCAAGATTTGTCTAGCGGGTACACAGATACGCAGTATTTT.

The chain links TRBV27 to TRBJ2-1; 16 nucleotides match TRBD2. The V gene's germline CDR1 is MNHEY and CDR2 SMNVEV (reference sequence). V dropped 5 bases and J dropped 9; count of bases not matched to a gene: 7. The CDR3 length is 16 residues. Here the CDR3 reads CASSLGLAGGPSEQFF. The DNA for the CDR3 is TGTGCCAGCAGTCTGGGACTAGCGGGGGGGCCTAGTGAGCAGTTCTTC.

The rearrangement links TRBV11-2 to TRBJ2-1; 12 bases match TRBD2. With V trimmed by 5 bases and J by 3 bases, 2 bases remained unmatched. CDR3 length: 15 amino acids. Germline-derived CDR1 and CDR2 are SGHAT and FQNNGV. As DNA, the CDR3 is TGTGCCAGCAGCCTGACTAGCGGGGGCTACAATGAGCAGTTCTTC. Protein product: CASSLTSGGYNEQFF.

This chain uses TRBV18 with TRBJ1-4; TRBD1 matches at 7 bases. The CDR3 runs 14 residues. V lost 5 bases and J lost 2; bases outside the gene matches: 2. The germline V gene has CDR1 KGHSH and CDR2 LQKENI. This chain's CDR3 is CASSSTGTNEKLFF. In DNA form, the CDR3 reads TGTGCCAGCTCATCGACAGGGACTAATGAAAAACTGTTTTTT.

V usage is TRBV21-1 and J usage is TRBJ2-6; the table's D call, TRBD1, has no DNA check behind it. TRBV21-1 is flagged as a pseudogene. The CDR3 contains 21 residues. This CDR3 reads CASSTTGSGQGGISGANVLTF. The CDR3 DNA follows: TGTGCCAGCAGCACAACAGGATCGGGACAGGGGGGGATCTCTGGGGCCAACGTCCTGACTTTC.

The chain recombines TRBV6-5 with TRBJ1-4, with D possibly TRBD1 on 6 matching bases. The germline V gene encodes CDR1 MNHEY and CDR2 SVGAGI. This CDR3 spans 14 amino acids. V lost 2 bases to trimming and J lost 7 bases, with 11 bases between them. As DNA, the CDR3 is TGTGCCAGCAGTTACGAGGGGGGGGCTGAAAAACTGTTTTTT. Its protein is CASSYEGGAEKLFF.